The 29 T cell receptor beta chains below all came from one sample that was sequenced in a study of blood T cells in healthy people across ages. Alongside a J-beta primer mix, a sample-barcoded 5' primer served in a second PCR lasting about 7 to 12 cycles. Via MiXCR, TCRdb re-called the 5' RACE reads, giving one row per CDR3 protein. This sample has about 1.6 million distinct CDR3 sequences, with almost 35% found just once. Sequences were obtained from blood. The receptors originated from a woman aged 25 to 45 in good health.

The rearrangement joins TRBV7-2 to TRBJ2-3; D uncertain. CDR1 is SGHTA, CDR2 FQGNSA, per germline. This CDR3 spans 15 amino acids. Trimming cost V 1 base and J 2 bases, with 10 bases left between them. The CDR3, as DNA: TGTGCCAGCAGCTTAGATGGGCGCTACACAGATACGCAGTATTTT. Translation gives CASSLDGRYTDTQYF.

The DNA of the CDR3 is TGTGCCAGCAGCGTAGCGCTTTTCGGCTCCTACAATGAGCAGTTCTTC. This encodes CASSVALFGSYNEQFF. The chain recombines TRBV9 with TRBJ2-1; D ambiguous. Germline values: CDR1 SGDLS, CDR2 YYNGEE. V was clipped by 0 bases and J by 0 bases, with 10 bases between them. The CDR3 loop spans 16 amino acids.

The chain recombines TRBV15 with TRBJ2-2; D unresolved. V was shortened by 0 bases and J by 4 bases, with 0 bases between the two germline ends. This CDR3 comprises 12 residues. CDR1 LNHNV and CDR2 YYDKDF come from the germline V gene (reference sequence). The CDR3 reads CATSRDTGELFF. Written as DNA, the CDR3 is TGTGCCACCAGCAGAGACACCGGGGAGCTGTTTTTT.

This chain connects TRBV7-9 to TRBJ1-5, with D possibly TRBD1 on 6 matching bases. Germline V lookup: CDR1 SEHNR, CDR2 FQNEAQ (reference sequence). Trimming cost V 5 bases and J 6 bases, with 14 bases left between them. The length of the CDR3 is 14 residues. The DNA for the CDR3 is TGTGCCAGCAGCCTGGACAGCAGTTCTCAGCCCCAGCATTTT. As protein: CASSLDSSSQPQHF.

This clonotype was seen a few times. The chain is built from TRBV7-2 and TRBJ2-1; D might be TRBD1 or TRBD2, each matching 6 bases. Trimming cost V 5 bases and J 0 bases, with 14 bases left between them. This CDR3 is built from 16 residues. Germline V gene lookup returns CDR1 SGHTA and CDR2 FQGNSA. In nucleotides, the CDR3 is TGTGCCAGCAGCCGGAGGGGGGACGCCTCCTACAATGAGCAGTTCTTC. The encoded protein is CASSRRGDASYNEQFF.

The chain employs TRBV9 and TRBJ1-2, with unresolved D. Trimming pared 4 bases from V and 6 bases from J, leaving 10 bases between. CDR1 and CDR2 (germline): SGDLS, YYNGEE. This CDR3 has 12 amino acids. CDR3 sequence (DNA): TGTGCCAGCAGCTCAAACTCGAATGGCTACACCTTC. It yields the protein CASSSNSNGYTF.

Points on this clonotype: This may arise from a read error, as a much more abundant clone is one base away. The rearrangement uses TRBV10-3 and TRBJ1-2, with D unclear. This CDR3 spans 14 amino acids. Germline CDR1 is ENHRY and CDR2 is SYGVKD. CDR3 DNA sequence: TGTGCCATCGGTGAGTCTAAAACCCGGGATGGCTACACCTTC. This codes for CAIGESKTRDGYTF.

Details on this clonotype: This may be a read error: a much more frequent sequence differs by one nucleotide. CDR3 sequence reads: CAGSQDLGLAYEQYF. The CDR3 DNA reads as TGTGCCGGCAGCCAAGATCTAGGACTAGCGTACGAGCAGTACTTC. The J gene is TRBJ2-5, the V gene TRBV3-1; 9 nucleotides align to TRBD2. The assigned J gene may be wrong: the sequence end matches TRBJ2-7 better. This CDR3 has 15 residues. Germline V gene lookup returns CDR1 LGHDT and CDR2 YNNKEL (reference sequence).

This chain connects TRBV30 to TRBJ1-4; weak D call: TRBD1 (6 bases). CDR1 is GTSNPN and CDR2 is SVGIG in the germline V gene (reference sequence). Trimming removed 2 bases at V and 8 bases at J, with 12 bases between. This CDR3 has 13 residues. This CDR3 is CAWSIPQGEKLFF. In nucleotides, the CDR3 is TGTGCCTGGAGTATACCGCAGGGGGAAAAACTGTTTTTT.

This clonotype was detected only a few times. This chain uses TRBV6-2 or TRBV6-3 with TRBJ2-7; TRBD2 matches at 8 bases. The length of the CDR3 is 17 residues. Trimming cost V 4 bases and J 3 bases; bases outside gene matches: 14. CDR1 is MNHEY, CDR2 SVGEGT, per germline. The CDR3 reads CASSSQLPGLGDYEQYF. The CDR3 DNA reads TGTGCCAGCAGTTCCCAACTTCCGGGACTAGGGGACTACGAGCAGTACTTC.

This chain links TRBV2 with TRBJ2-1; 9 bases fit TRBD2. V dropped 3 bases and J dropped 10; count of bases not matched to a gene: 22. The CDR3 covers 19 residues. Germline CDR1 and CDR2: SNHLY and FYNNEI. The CDR3 reads CASSESSGRGGSILSEQFF. The CDR3, as DNA: TGTGCCAGCAGTGAGTCGAGCGGGCGGGGGGGAAGCATTTTATCCGAGCAGTTCTTC.

The chain has TRBV6-5 and TRBJ2-1, with D tentatively TRBD2 (6 bases). CDR3 length: 16 residues. Germline-derived CDR1 and CDR2 are MNHEY and SVGAGI. Trimming stripped 0 bases from V and 7 bases from J, with 16 bases between. The CDR3: CASSYSTEGKRNEQFF. DNA of the CDR3: TGTGCCAGCAGTTACTCGACGGAGGGAAAAAGGAATGAGCAGTTCTTC.

The chain combines TRBV11-1 with TRBJ1-1, with D uncertain. The CDR3 is made up of 16 amino acids. In germline, CDR1 is SGHAT, CDR2 FQDESV (reference sequence). V lost 5 bases, J lost 0 bases, and 16 bases lay in between. CDR3 residues: CASSRVIGRLNTEAFF. CDR3 in DNA: TGTGCCAGCAGCCGCGTTATAGGACGGCTGAACACTGAAGCTTTCTTT.

This chain joins TRBV4-1 and TRBJ2-7, with 14 nucleotides matching TRBD2. CDR1 is MGHRA, CDR2 YSYEKL, per germline. There are 17 residues in the CDR3. The trim removed 4 bases at V and 6 bases at J, leaving 11 bases unmatched. The DNA of the CDR3 is TGCGCCAGCAGCCCTAAAACGGGACTAGCGGGAGTTGGCGAGCAGTACTTC. Encoded protein: CASSPKTGLAGVGEQYF.

This clonotype was counted once. The chain couples TRBV28 to TRBJ1-1; a weak D match, TRBD1 (6 bases). V lost 5 bases, J lost 10 bases, and 20 bases lay in between. There are 14 residues in the CDR3. The V gene's germline CDR1 is MDHEN and CDR2 SYDVKM. CDR3 protein: CASSPGGPGRRAFF. CDR3 in DNA: TGTGCCAGCAGTCCGGGGGGCCCGGGGAGACGAGCTTTCTTT.

This clonotype was counted only a few times. The chain recombines TRBV9 with TRBJ2-1, with D perhaps matching TRBD2 (6 bases). This CDR3 is 15 amino acids long. Trimming shortened V by 3 bases and J by 7 bases, and 17 bases separated the two germline ends. Germline V gene sequence: CDR1 SGDLS, CDR2 YYNGEE. The CDR3 protein is CASSGPGTWGNEQFF. The CDR3 DNA is TGTGCCAGCAGCGGACCCGGGACTTGGGGGAATGAGCAGTTCTTC.

V gene TRBV27 combines with J gene TRBJ2-3; no clear D gene. The CDR3 has 15 amino acids. The germline gives CDR1 MNHEY, CDR2 SMNVEV (reference sequence). The V and J ends lost 4 bases and 0 bases respectively, with 11 bases between them. The CDR3: CASSSVPGSTDTQYF. DNA for the CDR3: TGTGCCAGCAGTTCAGTGCCGGGTAGCACAGATACGCAGTATTTT.

The CDR3 coding sequence is TGTGCCAGCAGCGGCCCAGGCGGGGCTTCTAATTCACCCCTCCACTTT. This translates into CASSGPGGASNSPLHF. This chain connects TRBV7-9 to TRBJ1-6; the D gene is possibly TRBD1 (5 bases). This CDR3 is 16 amino acids long. The V end was cut by 5 bases, the J end by 6 bases, with 17 bases between. Looked up from germline, CDR1 is SEHNR and CDR2 is FQNEAQ (reference sequence).

The chain combines TRBV12-3 or TRBV12-4 with TRBJ2-1; the D gene is possibly TRBD1 (6 bases). The CDR3 is 13 amino acids. V was clipped by 9 bases and J by 7 bases, with 16 bases between them. CDR3 residues: CASGIGQGNEQFF. CDR3 coding DNA: TGTGCCAGTGGGATAGGGCAGGGGAATGAGCAGTTCTTC.

This chain connects TRBV4-2 to TRBJ1-2; TRBD1 matches at 9 bases. This CDR3 has 12 amino acids. Germline V gene lookup returns CDR1 LGHNA and CDR2 YNFKEQ. Unmatched junction bases numbered 2, after V lost 5 bases and J lost 7 bases. The chain's CDR3 is CASSRTGVGYTF. CDR3 sequence (DNA): TGTGCCAGCAGCAGGACAGGGGTTGGCTACACCTTC.

The chain links TRBV19 to TRBJ2-1; no reliable D call. V was shortened by 4 bases and J by 2 bases, with 9 bases between the two germline ends. The CDR3 sequence is 14 residues long. Germline-derived CDR1 and CDR2 are LNHDA and SQIVND (reference sequence). The CDR3 sequence is CASSSGNTYNEQFF. The CDR3 nucleotides are TGTGCCAGTAGTAGCGGAAATACCTACAATGAGCAGTTCTTC.

The rearrangement uses TRBV12-3 or TRBV12-4 and TRBJ2-3, with D possibly TRBD1 on 5 matching bases. The V end was cut by 5 bases, the J end by 8 bases, with 23 bases between. The CDR3 covers 16 residues. In DNA, the CDR3 is TGTGCCAGCAGTCGCTCTACAGGAGATCAGCTTAGTACGCAGTATTTT. It codes for CASSRSTGDQLSTQYF.

This clonotype was seen a few times. The genes are TRBV27 and TRBJ2-5; perhaps TRBD1 as D (5 bases). The germline gives CDR1 MNHEY, CDR2 SMNVEV (reference sequence). Trimming took 6 bases from V and 4 from J, leaving 18 bases between them. The CDR3 is made up of 15 amino acids. CDR3 region: CASRPKGAPSETQYF. The CDR3, as DNA: TGTGCCAGCAGACCGAAAGGGGCGCCATCAGAGACCCAGTACTTC.

This chain uses TRBV3-1 with TRBJ2-3; D is perhaps TRBD2 (5 bases). CDR1 LGHDT and CDR2 YNNKEL come from the germline V gene (reference sequence). V lost 5 bases to trimming and J lost 3 bases, with 15 bases between them. CDR3 length: 15 residues. The CDR3 nucleotides read TGTGCCAGCAGCTCGGACTCTCTGGGAACAGATACGCAGTATTTT. This translates into CASSSDSLGTDTQYF.

The chain joins TRBV12-3 or TRBV12-4 to TRBJ1-2; unclear D gene. The CDR3 spans 13 residues. Between the trimmed V and J ends, which lost 2 bases and 4 bases, there was a span of 8 bases. The CDR3 DNA follows: TGTGCCAGCAGTTTAAGCAGCGGCTATGGCTACACCTTC. This sequence encodes CASSLSSGYGYTF.

The chain combines TRBV6-2 or TRBV6-3 with TRBJ2-1; D might be TRBD2 (7 bases). Germline values: CDR1 MNHEY, CDR2 SVGEGT. V lost 3 bases to trimming and J lost 6 bases, with 12 bases between them. The CDR3 length is 14 residues. The CDR3 nucleotides read TGTGCCAGCAGTTATTGGGGGGGGGCCAATGAGCAGTTCTTC. This encodes CASSYWGGANEQFF.

In its sample, this clonotype was seen many times. J is TRBJ2-3 and V is TRBV29-1; D unresolved. Germline CDR1 and CDR2: SQVTM and ANQGSEA. The CDR3 has 11 amino acids. Trimming stripped 6 bases from V and 0 bases from J, with 4 bases between. CDR3 bases: TGCAGCGTCTCTAGCACAGATACGCAGTATTTT. Amino acids: CSVSSTDTQYF.

The chain uses TRBV7-2 and TRBJ1-1; D may be TRBD1 (5 bases). V was clipped by 1 base and J by 1 base, with 10 bases between them. CDR1 is SGHTA, CDR2 FQGNSA, per germline. The CDR3 spans 15 residues. Here the CDR3 DNA reads TGTGCCAGCAGCTTAGTTGGGGGTAAGAACACTGAAGCTTTCTTT. Its translation is CASSLVGGKNTEAFF.

The chain links TRBV20-1 to TRBJ2-7; tentative D call: TRBD1 (5 bases). Per germline, CDR1 DFQATT and CDR2 SNEGSKA (reference sequence). Trimming shortened V by 4 bases and J by 6 bases, and 10 bases separated the two germline ends. CDR3 length: 11 residues. The CDR3 sequence: CSANRQFEQYF. CDR3 sequence (DNA): TGCAGTGCTAATCGACAGTTCGAGCAGTACTTC.